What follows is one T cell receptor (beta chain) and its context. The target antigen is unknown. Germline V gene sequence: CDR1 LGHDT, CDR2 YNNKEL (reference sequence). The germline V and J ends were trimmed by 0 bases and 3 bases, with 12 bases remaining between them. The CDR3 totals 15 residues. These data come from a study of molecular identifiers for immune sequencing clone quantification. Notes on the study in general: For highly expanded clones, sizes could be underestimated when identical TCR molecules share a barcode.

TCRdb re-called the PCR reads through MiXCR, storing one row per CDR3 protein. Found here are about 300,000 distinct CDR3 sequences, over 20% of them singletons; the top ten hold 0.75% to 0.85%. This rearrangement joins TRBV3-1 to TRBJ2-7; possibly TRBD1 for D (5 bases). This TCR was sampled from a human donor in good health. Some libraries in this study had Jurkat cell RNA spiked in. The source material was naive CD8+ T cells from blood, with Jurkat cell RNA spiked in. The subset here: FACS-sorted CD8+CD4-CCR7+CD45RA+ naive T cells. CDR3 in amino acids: CASSQDGEGDYEQYF. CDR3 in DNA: TGTGCCAGCAGCCAAGATGGAGAAGGGGACTACGAGCAGTACTTC.